The 24 T cell receptor beta chains below were found in one sample sequenced in a study of T cell changes during pregnancy in multiple sclerosis (dated 2019 in TCRdb). Library creation used the immunoSEQ multiplex PCR assay. Imported from immuneACCESS, the table was reduced by TCRdb to in-frame sequences with V and J called. These copies leave out some clones; in studies compared against another copy, an unresolved V gene accounts for under half, and the cause of the remainder is not known. This sample comprises 85,000 to 130,000 clones, roughly nine tenths of them detected only once. The ten top clones hold 1.5% to 2% of the sample. The starting material was peripheral blood, obtained before pregnancy. These receptors were taken from a female donor with multiple sclerosis, enrolled in a pregnancy study.

The chain combines TRBV19 with TRBJ2-5, with 9 bases matching TRBD2. The germline V gene has CDR1 LNHDA and CDR2 SQIVND (reference sequence). This CDR3 spans 15 amino acids. V lost 1 base, J lost 2 bases, and 2 bases stayed unmatched. The DNA of the CDR3 is TGTGCCAGTAGTATAGTAGCGGGGGATCAAGAGACCCAGTACTTC. Encoded protein: CASSIVAGDQETQYF.

The chain carries TRBV5-4 and TRBJ2-3; the D gene is possibly TRBD2 (7 bases). Trimming removed 5 bases at V and 1 base at J, with 14 bases between. The CDR3 is made up of 15 amino acids. Germline CDR1 reads SGHNT; CDR2 reads YYREEE (reference sequence). The CDR3 region has the DNA TGTGCCAGCAGTCCGGGGGGCCGGGGCACAGATACGCAGTATTTT. Its translation is CASSPGGRGTDTQYF.

The V and J genes are TRBV6-6 and TRBJ1-1; 7 nucleotides align to TRBD1. Trimming cost V 5 bases and J 7 bases; bases outside gene matches: 13. Germline V gene data show CDR1 as MNHNY and CDR2 as SVGAGI (reference sequence). This CDR3 has 15 residues. CDR3 protein: CASSKILDRAGEAFF. The CDR3 bases are TGTGCCAGCAGTAAGATCCTAGACAGGGCTGGTGAAGCTTTCTTT.

The table lists this clone with a count of one. The chain carries TRBV4-3 and TRBJ1-3; 10 nucleotides agree with TRBD1. The CDR3 is made up of 18 amino acids. The V gene end was trimmed by 4 bases and the J gene end by 2 bases; junction bases not matched to a gene: 11. CDR1 and CDR2 from the germline V gene are LGHNA and YSLEER. CDR3 in amino acids: CASSRSSGQGTTGNTIYF. CDR3 in DNA: TGCGCCAGCAGCCGATCCTCGGGACAGGGGACGACTGGAAACACCATATATTTT.

The chain employs TRBV4-1 and TRBJ1-1; TRBD1 aligns across 9 bases. With V trimmed by 1 base and J by 10 bases, 10 bases remained unmatched. This CDR3 spans 15 amino acids. Germline loops: CDR1 MGHRA, CDR2 YSYEKL. The CDR3 DNA reads TGCGCCAGCAGCCAAGTAGGGGGGACAGGGTTGGGAGCTTTCTTT. Translation gives CASSQVGGTGLGAFF.

J is TRBJ2-7 and V is TRBV18; a possible D gene is TRBD2 (6 bases). Per the germline V gene, CDR1 is KGHSH and CDR2 is LQKENI. V dropped 2 bases and J dropped 0 bases, with 8 bases sitting between them. This CDR3 has 14 residues. CDR3 amino acids: CASSPGGASYEQYF. CDR3 bases: TGTGCCAGCTCACCAGGCGGGGCCTCCTACGAGCAGTACTTC.

The V gene is TRBV4-3, the J gene TRBJ2-3; TRBD2 matches at 8 bases. After removal of 4 bases from V and 2 bases from J, the junction contained 11 bases not matched to a gene. The V gene's germline CDR1 is LGHNA and CDR2 YSLEER. This CDR3 contains 17 residues. Here the CDR3 reads CASSPLPTSAYTDTQYF. The CDR3 region has the DNA TGCGCCAGCAGCCCCCTCCCGACTAGCGCGTACACAGATACGCAGTATTTT.

This chain links TRBV29-1 with TRBJ1-1; D possibly corresponds to TRBD1 (5 bases). The germline V and J ends were trimmed by 6 bases and 4 bases, with 21 bases remaining between them. Germline V lookup: CDR1 SQVTM, CDR2 ANQGSEA. The CDR3 runs 15 residues. The CDR3 DNA follows: TGCAGCGTCAAATCGGACACCGGCGCAGGCACTGAAGCTTTCTTT. Its protein is CSVKSDTGAGTEAFF.

The J gene is TRBJ2-6, the V gene TRBV5-1; 7 bases agree with TRBD1. V trimming: 3 bases; J trimming: 0 bases; junction bases outside the gene matches: 15. The CDR3 spans 20 residues. Germline assignment: CDR1 SGHRS and CDR2 YFSETQ. For the CDR3, the DNA is TGCGCCAGCAGCTCGACACTCAGGGGGTTTTCAAGCTCTGGGGCCAACGTCCTGACTTTC. This gives the protein CASSSTLRGFSSSGANVLTF.

Of note for this clone: In the same sample, other DNA sequences code for this CDR3. This sequence joins TRBV19 and TRBJ1-2; 7 positions agree with TRBD1. V dropped 7 bases and J dropped 2; count of bases not matched to a gene: 10. Looked up from germline, CDR1 is LNHDA and CDR2 is SQIVND (reference sequence). This CDR3 comprises 15 residues. The DNA for the CDR3 is TGTGCCAGTATACCCAACAGGGGACCCAACTATGGCTACACCTTC. This translates into CASIPNRGPNYGYTF.

The CDR3: CASSPLSGTQADTQYF. CDR3 sequence (DNA): TGTGCCAGCTCACCGCTCTCCGGGACTCAGGCAGATACGCAGTATTTT. The gene calls are TRBV18 and TRBJ2-3, with D possibly TRBD2 on 6 matching bases. Germline V gene sequence: CDR1 KGHSH, CDR2 LQKENI. This CDR3 comprises 16 residues. The V gene lost 3 bases and the J gene lost 4 bases, with 17 bases spanning the gap.

The J gene is TRBJ1-1, the V gene TRBV5-1, with TRBD1 matching 8 bases. Trimming took 0 bases from V and 5 from J; bases not matched to a gene: 6. The CDR3 length is 15 residues. Germline V gene lookup returns CDR1 SGHRS and CDR2 YFSETQ. The CDR3 DNA reads as TGCGCCAGCAGCTTGGGGGGACAGGCGGGAACTGAAGCTTTCTTT. Encoded protein: CASSLGGQAGTEAFF.

CDR3 sequence: CASSYSAAVSYEQYF. The CDR3 coding sequence is TGTGCCAGCAGTTACTCGGCGGCGGTCTCCTACGAGCAGTACTTC. The V call is TRBV6-5, the J call TRBJ2-7, with D uncertain. V lost 0 bases to trimming and J lost 0 bases, with 9 bases between them. CDR3 length: 15 residues. The germline V gene has CDR1 MNHEY and CDR2 SVGAGI.

The chain carries TRBV7-3 and TRBJ2-7, with 9 bases lining up with TRBD1. Losses at the gene ends were 2 bases for V and 6 bases for J; bases not matched to a gene: 11. The CDR3 is made up of 16 amino acids. Germline CDR1 is SGHTA and CDR2 is FQGTGA. CDR3 sequence: CASSLGSTQGAIEQYF. The CDR3 nucleotides are TGTGCCAGCAGCTTAGGTTCGACACAGGGGGCCATCGAGCAGTACTTC.

This chain uses TRBV5-1 with TRBJ2-1, with D possibly TRBD2 on 6 matching bases. The CDR3 length is 15 residues. V lost 4 bases, J lost 0 bases, and 11 bases lay in between. The germline V gene encodes CDR1 SGHRS and CDR2 YFSETQ. CDR3 in DNA: TGCGCCAGCAGCCAGGAGGGGAGCTCCTACAATGAGCAGTTCTTC. Its translation is CASSQEGSSYNEQFF.

In this sample, this clone turned up a few times. The chain couples TRBV10-3 to TRBJ2-5, with D hard to call. Germline V gene data show CDR1 as ENHRY and CDR2 as SYGVKD. The CDR3 spans 12 residues. Trimming stripped 2 bases from V and 5 bases from J, with 6 bases between. The CDR3: CAISEDGETQYF. Written as DNA, the CDR3 is TGTGCCATCAGTGAGGACGGGGAGACCCAGTACTTC.

The V and J genes are TRBV18 and TRBJ2-2; possible D gene TRBD2, 6 bases. V lost 3 bases and J 4 bases, leaving 15 bases between the germline ends. CDR1 is KGHSH, CDR2 LQKENI, per germline. The CDR3 runs 16 residues. The CDR3 loop reads CASSPLGRDFTGELFF. In DNA, the CDR3 is TGTGCCAGCTCACCCTTAGGGCGGGACTTCACCGGGGAGCTGTTTTTT.

The rearrangement links TRBV30 to TRBJ2-7; 10 positions agree with TRBD2. Germline CDR1 GTSNPN, CDR2 SVGIG (reference sequence). Losses at the gene ends were 4 bases for V and 1 base for J; bases not matched to a gene: 7. The CDR3 is 15 residues long. CDR3 bases: TGTGCCTGGACCTCTAGCGGGAGCATGTCCTACGAGCAGTACTTC. Amino acids: CAWTSSGSMSYEQYF.

This sequence joins TRBV4-1 and TRBJ2-4; tentatively, D is TRBD2 (7 bases). V was clipped by 0 bases and J by 0 bases, with 15 bases between them. Per the germline V gene, CDR1 is MGHRA and CDR2 is YSYEKL. This CDR3 has 18 amino acids. Here the CDR3 DNA reads TGCGCCAGCAGCCAAGATGGGGGGGCGAGGCTAGCCAAAAACATTCAGTACTTC. It yields the protein CASSQDGGARLAKNIQYF.

This clone was found once. The gene calls are TRBV27 and TRBJ2-1, with D possibly being TRBD2 (5 bases). V was pared by 6 bases and J by 4 bases, with 16 bases between. Germline V CDR1 and CDR2: MNHEY, SMNVEV (reference sequence). The CDR3 covers 15 residues. As DNA, the CDR3 is TGTGCCAGCAGCTCCTTCAGCGAGCGGTACAATGAGCAGTTCTTC. This gives the protein CASSSFSERYNEQFF.

V gene TRBV7-8 combines with J gene TRBJ2-4; tentatively, D is TRBD2 (6 bases). The CDR3 sequence is 16 residues long. V shed 3 bases and J shed 0 bases, with 12 bases lying between them. Germline V gene sequence: CDR1 SGHVS, CDR2 FQNEAQ. The CDR3 sequence: CASSLGGYLAKNIQYF. CDR3 sequence (DNA): TGTGCCAGCAGCTTGGGAGGATACCTAGCCAAAAACATTCAGTACTTC.

J is TRBJ1-2 and V is TRBV19; 9 bases align to TRBD1. Germline CDR1 and CDR2: LNHDA and SQIVND (reference sequence). The V segment lost 4 bases and the J segment 8 bases; nucleotides outside the gene matches: 11. This CDR3 has 15 residues. The DNA of the CDR3 is TGTGCCAGTAGTAAAGCGGGACAGGGTTCGTGGGGCTACACCTTC. Translated: CASSKAGQGSWGYTF.

The rearrangement joins TRBV11-1 to TRBJ2-5; 7 bases align to TRBD2. The CDR3 has 15 amino acids. Germline loops: CDR1 SGHAT, CDR2 FQDESV (reference sequence). V was pared by 4 bases and J by 6 bases, with 11 bases of the junction left unmatched. CDR3 nucleotide sequence: TGTGCCAGCAGCTGGGACCGGGAGGTAACGCAGACCCAGTACTTC. It yields the protein CASSWDREVTQTQYF.

The chain uses TRBV30 and TRBJ1-6; D is unresolved. CDR1 is GTSNPN and CDR2 is SVGIG in the germline V gene (reference sequence). The CDR3 is 17 residues long. Trimming cost V 5 bases and J 7 bases, with 24 bases left between them. CDR3 in DNA: TGTGCCTGGGGTAGGCTAGCTGTGAACGGAAAAAATTCACCCCTCCACTTT. Its protein is CAWGRLAVNGKNSPLHF.